A selection of T cell receptor beta chains follows, all from one sample in a study of T cells in Graves' hyperthyroidism and ophthalmopathy. TCRdb re-analysed the multiplex PCR reads in MiXCR, keeping a single row per CDR3 protein. The sample lists around 700,000 distinct CDR3 sequences, approximately 18% occurring once. The sample comprised blood. All receptors come from a woman in her fifties or sixties with Graves' hyperthyroidism that later progressed to Graves' ophthalmopathy. Each CDR3 is given with its conserved first and last residue. The order of the fields is D gene, J gene, clone size, V gene, CDR3 protein, CDR3 DNA. D genes are given only for firm matches. Clone size is not always given. Where it is, it says once, few, many or a class for expanded clones.

d_call: TRBD1; j_call: TRBJ2-5; clone_size: many; v_call: TRBV24-1; cdr3_aa: CATGMRQGRQETQYF; cdr3_nt: TGTGCCACCGGCATGCGACAGGGGCGGCAAGAGACCCAGTACTTC
d_call: TRBD2; j_call: TRBJ2-3; clone_size: few; v_call: TRBV5-1; cdr3_aa: CASVRTGGAGTDTQYF; cdr3_nt: TGCGCCAGCGTTCGGACCGGGGGGGCTGGGACAGATACGCAGTATTTT
d_call: .; j_call: TRBJ2-5; clone_size: few; v_call: TRBV29-1; cdr3_aa: CSVIQETQYF; cdr3_nt: TGCAGCGTTATACAAGAGACCCAGTACTTC
d_call: .; j_call: TRBJ1-6; clone_size: few; v_call: TRBV9; cdr3_aa: CASSVAGNYNSPLHF; cdr3_nt: TGTGCCAGCAGCGTAGCAGGGAATTATAATTCACCCCTCCACTTT
d_call: .; j_call: TRBJ2-3; clone_size: many; v_call: TRBV3-1; cdr3_aa: CASSRRGGRTDTQYF; cdr3_nt: TGTGCCAGCAGCCGCCGAGGGGGGAGAACAGATACGCAGTATTTT
d_call: .; j_call: TRBJ2-5; clone_size: .; v_call: TRBV11-2; cdr3_aa: CASSSLAQGTQYF; cdr3_nt: TGTGCCAGCAGCTCATTGGCTCAAGGGACCCAGTACTTC
d_call: TRBD1; j_call: TRBJ1-2; clone_size: many; v_call: TRBV3-1; cdr3_aa: CASSADRESYGYTF; cdr3_nt: TGTGCCAGCAGCGCGGACAGGGAATCCTATGGCTACACCTTC
d_call: TRBD1; j_call: TRBJ1-5; clone_size: .; v_call: TRBV19; cdr3_aa: CASRQGFTQPQHF; cdr3_nt: TGTGCCAGCCGACAGGGGTTCACTCAGCCCCAGCATTTT
d_call: TRBD1; j_call: TRBJ2-1; clone_size: once; v_call: TRBV29-1; cdr3_aa: CSVVGTGGVPYNEQFF; cdr3_nt: TGCAGCGTTGTGGGGACAGGGGGCGTTCCATACAATGAGCAGTTCTTC
d_call: .; j_call: TRBJ1-1; clone_size: .; v_call: TRBV5-1; cdr3_aa: CASRSDRTNTEAFF; cdr3_nt: TGCGCCAGCCGCTCGGACAGAACGAACACTGAAGCTTTCTTT
d_call: .; j_call: TRBJ2-7; clone_size: many; v_call: TRBV12-3/TRBV12-4; cdr3_aa: CASSLKGATYEQYF; cdr3_nt: TGTGCCAGCAGTTTAAAGGGTGCGACCTACGAGCAGTACTTC
d_call: TRBD1; j_call: TRBJ1-1; clone_size: many; v_call: TRBV29-1; cdr3_aa: CSVDHRGGEAFF; cdr3_nt: TGCAGCGTTGACCACAGGGGAGGTGAAGCTTTCTTT
d_call: TRBD2; j_call: TRBJ2-3; clone_size: many; v_call: TRBV27; cdr3_aa: CASSAPGTSGGTDTQYF; cdr3_nt: TGTGCCAGCAGTGCTCCCGGGACTAGCGGGGGGACAGATACGCAGTATTTT
d_call: .; j_call: TRBJ1-1; clone_size: .; v_call: TRBV20-1; cdr3_aa: CSARDRTRGYTEAFF; cdr3_nt: TGCAGTGCTAGAGATAGGACCAGGGGCTACACTGAAGCTTTCTTT
d_call: .; j_call: TRBJ1-5; clone_size: .; v_call: TRBV4-1; cdr3_aa: CASSQERRDQPQHF; cdr3_nt: TGCGCCAGCAGCCAAGAACGGCGGGATCAGCCCCAGCATTTT
d_call: .; j_call: TRBJ1-3; clone_size: .; v_call: TRBV6-2/TRBV6-3; cdr3_aa: CASSYSGDDSGNTIYF; cdr3_nt: TGTGCCAGCAGTTACTCGGGGGACGACTCTGGAAACACCATATATTTT
d_call: TRBD1; j_call: TRBJ2-5; clone_size: many; v_call: TRBV28; cdr3_aa: CAVSRGTGPNSGRESLQYF; cdr3_nt: TGTGCCGTGAGCAGGGGGACAGGTCCAAACTCAGGACGGGAAAGTCTTCAGTACTTC
d_call: .; j_call: TRBJ1-6; clone_size: .; v_call: TRBV2; cdr3_aa: CASSEALYYNSPLHF; cdr3_nt: TGTGCCAGCAGTGAAGCGCTGTATTATAATTCACCCCTCCACTTT
d_call: TRBD1; j_call: TRBJ1-1; clone_size: many; v_call: TRBV7-9; cdr3_aa: CASSAGQDTEAFF; cdr3_nt: TGTGCCAGCAGCGCCGGACAGGACACTGAAGCTTTCTTT
d_call: .; j_call: TRBJ2-4; clone_size: few; v_call: TRBV11-2; cdr3_aa: CASSFSGPGSNIQYF; cdr3_nt: TGTGCCAGCAGCTTCTCGGGCCCTGGGAGTAACATTCAGTACTTC
d_call: TRBD1; j_call: TRBJ1-6; clone_size: many; v_call: TRBV12-5; cdr3_aa: CASGLGDRVSPLHF; cdr3_nt: TGTGCTAGTGGTTTAGGGGACAGGGTTTCACCCCTCCACTTT
d_call: .; j_call: TRBJ1-2; clone_size: few; v_call: TRBV12-3/TRBV12-4; cdr3_aa: CASSFGPALGGYTF; cdr3_nt: TGTGCCAGCAGCTTCGGGCCGGCCCTTGGTGGCTACACCTTC
d_call: TRBD1; j_call: TRBJ2-5; clone_size: few; v_call: TRBV2; cdr3_aa: CASSEAPWTGKETQYF; cdr3_nt: TGTGCCAGCAGTGAAGCTCCCTGGACAGGGAAAGAGACCCAGTACTTC
d_call: .; j_call: TRBJ2-5; clone_size: .; v_call: TRBV5-6; cdr3_aa: CASTPEGRSGETQYF; cdr3_nt: TGTGCCAGCACTCCGGAAGGGAGAAGCGGGGAGACCCAGTACTTC
d_call: .; j_call: TRBJ1-1; clone_size: .; v_call: TRBV11-1; cdr3_aa: CASSLRDIRMNTEAFF; cdr3_nt: TGTGCCAGCAGCCTACGGGACATACGGATGAACACTGAAGCTTTCTTT
d_call: .; j_call: TRBJ1-1; clone_size: many; v_call: TRBV12-3/TRBV12-4; cdr3_aa: CASTPFGRNTEAFF; cdr3_nt: TGTGCCAGCACCCCCTTCGGTAGGAACACTGAAGCTTTCTTT
d_call: .; j_call: TRBJ2-7; clone_size: many; v_call: TRBV11-2; cdr3_aa: CASSLEFWGSRYEQYF; cdr3_nt: TGTGCCAGCAGCTTAGAGTTCTGGGGCTCTAGGTACGAGCAGTACTTC
d_call: .; j_call: TRBJ2-3; clone_size: .; v_call: TRBV13; cdr3_aa: CASSLKWGRATDTQYF; cdr3_nt: TGTGCCAGCAGCTTAAAATGGGGCAGGGCGACAGATACGCAGTATTTT
d_call: .; j_call: TRBJ2-7; clone_size: few; v_call: TRBV20-1; cdr3_aa: CSASVRGVTPYEQYF; cdr3_nt: TGCAGTGCTAGTGTGCGTGGAGTGACCCCCTACGAGCAGTACTTC
d_call: TRBD1; j_call: TRBJ1-3; clone_size: .; v_call: TRBV6-1; cdr3_aa: CASSEDRSGNTIYF; cdr3_nt: TGTGCCAGCAGCGAGGACAGGTCTGGAAACACCATATATTTT
d_call: TRBD2; j_call: TRBJ2-1; clone_size: many; v_call: TRBV5-4; cdr3_aa: CASSFPSGGFNEQFF; cdr3_nt: TGTGCCAGCAGCTTCCCTAGCGGGGGGTTTAATGAGCAGTTCTTC
d_call: .; j_call: TRBJ1-5; clone_size: many; v_call: TRBV11-3; cdr3_aa: CASSLDRRTDQPQHF; cdr3_nt: TGTGCCAGCAGCTTAGATCGGCGTACAGATCAGCCCCAGCATTTT
d_call: TRBD2; j_call: TRBJ2-1; clone_size: many; v_call: TRBV7-8; cdr3_aa: CASSQETSRWGNEQFF; cdr3_nt: TGTGCCAGCAGCCAGGAGACTAGCCGTTGGGGTAATGAGCAGTTCTTC
d_call: TRBD2; j_call: TRBJ2-1; clone_size: many; v_call: TRBV7-6; cdr3_aa: CASSSQTSGGLGNEQFF; cdr3_nt: TGTGCCAGCAGCTCCCAGACTAGCGGGGGTTTAGGCAATGAGCAGTTCTTC
d_call: TRBD1; j_call: TRBJ1-1; clone_size: .; v_call: TRBV10-3; cdr3_aa: CAARTGDGTEAFF; cdr3_nt: TGTGCCGCAAGGACAGGGGACGGGACTGAAGCTTTCTTT
d_call: .; j_call: TRBJ1-5; clone_size: .; v_call: TRBV6-1; cdr3_aa: CASRGRRYNQPQHF; cdr3_nt: TGTGCCAGCAGGGGCAGGCGTTACAATCAGCCCCAGCATTTT
d_call: TRBD2; j_call: TRBJ2-3; clone_size: many; v_call: TRBV12-3/TRBV12-4; cdr3_aa: CASSYLSGARTDTQYF; cdr3_nt: TGTGCCAGCAGCTACCTTAGCGGGGCGCGCACAGATACGCAGTATTTT
d_call: .; j_call: TRBJ2-1; clone_size: .; v_call: TRBV2; cdr3_aa: CASKDSPSYNEQFF; cdr3_nt: TGTGCCAGCAAGGACTCACCCTCCTACAATGAGCAGTTCTTC
d_call: .; j_call: TRBJ2-7; clone_size: .; v_call: TRBV6-4; cdr3_aa: CASSYLDRSSYEQYF; cdr3_nt: TGTGCCAGCAGTTACCTCGACAGGAGCTCCTACGAGCAGTACTTC
d_call: TRBD1; j_call: TRBJ1-4; clone_size: few; v_call: TRBV12-3/TRBV12-4; cdr3_aa: CASTRDRAPEKLFF; cdr3_nt: TGTGCCAGCACCAGGGACAGGGCCCCTGAAAAACTGTTTTTT
d_call: .; j_call: TRBJ1-5; clone_size: .; v_call: TRBV6-2/TRBV6-3; cdr3_aa: CASTSGGASQPQHF; cdr3_nt: TGTGCCAGCACTTCCGGGGGGGCTAGTCAGCCCCAGCATTTT
d_call: TRBD1; j_call: TRBJ1-1; clone_size: .; v_call: TRBV29-1; cdr3_aa: CSVPGTGAQNTEAFF; cdr3_nt: TGCAGCGTCCCCGGGACAGGGGCCCAGAACACTGAAGCTTTCTTT
d_call: .; j_call: TRBJ2-5; clone_size: many; v_call: TRBV10-2; cdr3_aa: CASSDRLGLSSETQYF; cdr3_nt: TGCGCCAGCAGTGATCGTTTGGGACTTTCCTCAGAGACCCAGTACTTC
d_call: TRBD1; j_call: TRBJ2-3; clone_size: .; v_call: TRBV6-1; cdr3_aa: CASSYRTGVGTDTQYF; cdr3_nt: TGTGCCAGCAGCTATCGGACAGGGGTGGGCACAGATACGCAGTATTTT
d_call: .; j_call: TRBJ1-1; clone_size: few; v_call: TRBV12-3/TRBV12-4; cdr3_aa: CASSWGRYNTEAFF; cdr3_nt: TGTGCCAGCAGTTGGGGACGGTATAACACTGAAGCTTTCTTT
d_call: .; j_call: TRBJ1-6; clone_size: .; v_call: TRBV6-1; cdr3_aa: CASSEDSRAIYNSPLHF; cdr3_nt: TGTGCCAGCAGTGAGGACAGTCGAGCTATCTATAATTCACCCCTCCACTTT
d_call: .; j_call: TRBJ1-3; clone_size: many; v_call: TRBV11-2; cdr3_aa: CASKKTAGNTIYF; cdr3_nt: TGTGCCAGCAAAAAGACAGCTGGAAACACCATATATTTT
d_call: TRBD2; j_call: TRBJ2-1; clone_size: .; v_call: TRBV24-1; cdr3_aa: CATSEAAGVYNEQFF; cdr3_nt: TGTGCCACCAGTGAAGCAGCGGGGGTCTACAATGAGCAGTTCTTC
d_call: .; j_call: TRBJ1-1; clone_size: once; v_call: TRBV7-2; cdr3_aa: CASSFWQARGNTEAFF; cdr3_nt: TGTGCCAGCAGCTTTTGGCAGGCCAGGGGCAACACTGAAGCTTTCTTT
d_call: .; j_call: TRBJ1-2; clone_size: .; v_call: TRBV6-1; cdr3_aa: CASTIRGGGGYTF; cdr3_nt: TGTGCCAGCACCATCAGAGGGGGTGGTGGCTACACCTTC